Below, one TCR beta chain is given with its context. Profiled with immunoSEQ multiplex PCR; TCRdb holds only in-frame clones, not every one. The sample includes about 150,000 clones, roughly four fifths of them seen just once. The CDR3 extends over 15 amino acids. Germline V gene data show CDR1 as LNHDA and CDR2 as SQIVND (reference sequence). The junction had 6 bases not matched to a gene; V was cut back by 2 bases and J by 3 bases. This entry comes from a study of blood T cell repertoires in COVID-19. The V and J genes are TRBV19 and TRBJ1-2, with 7 bases matching TRBD1. This TCR was recovered from an elderly man with acute or convalescent COVID-19. Sequences were obtained from peripheral blood. CDR3 region: CASSISRGADYGYTF. The CDR3 nucleotides are TGTGCCAGTAGTATAAGCAGGGGGGCGGACTATGGCTACACCTTC.